The 32 T cell receptor beta chains in this list originate from one sample, sequenced in a study of vaccination and CD4 T cells after COVID-19. As to treatment: approximately 11-day PBMC culture with coronavirus spike peptide pools or control peptides (ViraFEST assay). CD4+ T cells of the unexposed donor were collected before the COVID-19 pandemic (2011-2018). Their antigens remain unidentified. Scientists ran DNA taken from cultured CD4+ T cells through the Oncomine TCR Beta short-read assay for sequencing. TCRdb independently ran MiXCR on the PCR reads; one entry per CDR3 protein. The sample lists some 8,900 distinct CDR3 sequences; about 41% were seen once. Sequencing used CD4+ T cells from blood, cultured in vitro. The receptors were sampled from a human donor in good health.

This clonotype has just a few counts. The chain joins TRBV19 to TRBJ1-2, with TRBD1 identical over 10 bases. Germline V gene lookup returns CDR1 LNHDA and CDR2 SQIVND (reference sequence). The V gene end was trimmed by 3 bases and the J gene end by 6 bases; junction bases not matched to a gene: 7. The CDR3 contains 15 residues. CDR3 sequence: CASSILWGTGDGYTF. For the CDR3, the DNA is TGTGCCAGTAGTATCTTATGGGGGACAGGGGATGGCTACACCTTC.

This clonotype was recorded a few times. The genes are TRBV29-1 and TRBJ2-1; tentative D call: TRBD2 (5 bases). Trimming took off 2 bases at V and 4 bases at J, with 6 bases between the two ends. CDR1 and CDR2 (germline): SQVTM, ANQGSEA. CDR3 length: 12 residues. CDR3 coding DNA: TGCAGCGTTGAACCGGGGTACAATGAGCAGTTCTTC. Protein: CSVEPGYNEQFF.

The V call is TRBV19, the J call TRBJ2-7; either TRBD1 or TRBD2 may supply D (6 bases each). The CDR3 loop spans 14 amino acids. V lost 9 bases to trimming and J lost 2 bases, with 17 bases between them. Germline CDR1 and CDR2: LNHDA and SQIVND (reference sequence). The CDR3 loop is CASRQGGKAYEQYF. The CDR3 DNA sequence: TGTGCCAGCAGACAAGGGGGGAAAGCCTACGAGCAGTACTTC.

This chain uses TRBV18 with TRBJ2-5, with TRBD1 matching 8 bases. The CDR3 totals 14 residues. The V segment lost 0 bases and the J segment 5 bases; nucleotides outside the gene matches: 2. The germline gives CDR1 KGHSH, CDR2 LQKENI. CDR3 sequence: CASSPPGQEETQYF. As DNA, the CDR3 is TGTGCCAGCTCACCACCGGGACAGGAGGAGACCCAGTACTTC.

The chain has TRBV19 and TRBJ1-1, with D hard to call. Trimming shortened V by 3 bases and J by 5 bases, and 13 bases separated the two germline ends. The CDR3 has 14 residues. The germline V gene encodes CDR1 LNHDA and CDR2 SQIVND (reference sequence). CDR3 DNA: TGTGCCAGTAGTATGGTCAACTCGGGGACTGAAGCTTTCTTT. The encoded protein is CASSMVNSGTEAFF.

V and J are TRBV28 and TRBJ1-4, with TRBD1 matching 7 bases. V gave up 7 bases and J gave up 8 bases; unmatched junction bases: 13. The CDR3 is 15 residues long. CDR1 is MDHEN and CDR2 is SYDVKM in the germline V gene. CDR3 nucleotide sequence: TGTGCCAGCAATTATGCACAGGGGATGGGAGAAAAACTGTTTTTT. Protein product: CASNYAQGMGEKLFF.

This sequence joins TRBV6-1 and TRBJ1-2, with D perhaps matching TRBD1 (5 bases). Trimming took 5 bases from V and 3 from J, leaving 10 bases between them. This CDR3 spans 13 amino acids. Germline loops: CDR1 MNHNS, CDR2 SASEGT. CDR3 in DNA: TGTGCCAGCAGTCATCAGGGTGACTATGGCTACACCTTC. The encoded protein is CASSHQGDYGYTF.

This clonotype occurred a few times. The chain couples TRBV30 to TRBJ1-5, with a possible D match to TRBD1 (6 bases). The germline gives CDR1 GTSNPN, CDR2 SVGIG (reference sequence). The V end lost 1 base, the J end lost 3 bases, and 19 bases lay between the germline ends. CDR3 size: 17 residues. The CDR3 nucleotides are TGTGCCTGGAGTGGGGGGGGCAGCGGGGTAAACAATCAGCCCCAGCATTTT. Translation gives CAWSGGGSGVNNQPQHF.

There are a few counts of this clonotype. V and J are TRBV5-5 and TRBJ2-5, with 7 bases identical to TRBD2. Trimming took 0 bases from V and 13 from J; bases not matched to a gene: 18. The CDR3 is 16 amino acids. The germline gives CDR1 SGHKS, CDR2 YYEKEE (reference sequence). In nucleotides, the CDR3 is TGTGCCAGCAGCTTGGATTCGTGGACTACCGGGGGGTTGTGGTACTTC. As protein: CASSLDSWTTGGLWYF.

The table lists this clonotype with a few counts. The chain is built from TRBV6-5 and TRBJ1-2, with D uncertain. This CDR3 is built from 14 residues. Looked up from germline, CDR1 is MNHEY and CDR2 is SVGAGI. The V end lost 4 bases, the J end lost 0 bases, and 9 bases lay between the germline ends. The CDR3 DNA reads TGTGCCAGCAGTTCAGTGGGCCCTAACTATGGCTACACCTTC. Protein: CASSSVGPNYGYTF.

This clonotype was observed a few times. This chain uses TRBV19 with TRBJ2-2; D possibly corresponds to TRBD1 (7 bases). Per the germline V gene, CDR1 is LNHDA and CDR2 is SQIVND (reference sequence). The CDR3 length is 17 residues. V shed 6 bases and J shed 4 bases, with 21 bases lying between them. The CDR3 loop is CASSPLGQGGGTGELFF. The CDR3 DNA is TGTGCCAGTAGCCCCTTGGGGCAGGGGGGAGGCACCGGGGAGCTGTTTTTT.

The V and J genes are TRBV1 and TRBJ2-7; the table calls TRBD2, which could not be checked here. TRBV1 is given as a pseudogene. There are 22 residues in the CDR3. CDR3 protein: CTSSQVRDSGRGSYLHPTEQYF. CDR3 nucleotide sequence: TGCACCAGCAGCCAAGTCCGTGATAGCGGGAGAGGGTCCTACCTCCATCCTACGGAGCAGTACTTC.

The chain combines TRBV20-1 with TRBJ2-5; D remains ambiguous. The germline gives CDR1 DFQATT, CDR2 SNEGSKA (reference sequence). The CDR3 totals 13 residues. Trimming removed 1 base at V and 5 bases at J, with 11 bases between. The CDR3: CSARVRSPETQYF. The CDR3 DNA reads as TGCAGTGCTAGAGTTAGGAGTCCGGAGACCCAGTACTTC.

This clonotype has just a few counts. The genes are TRBV20-1 and TRBJ2-4; TRBD2 matches 9 bases. This CDR3 contains 14 residues. V lost 5 bases to trimming and J lost 4 bases; unmatched junction nucleotides: 6. Germline V gene lookup returns CDR1 DFQATT and CDR2 SNEGSKA (reference sequence). In nucleotides, the CDR3 is TGCAGTGCTCCTCTAGCGGGGATTAAAAACATTCAGTACTTC. Amino acids: CSAPLAGIKNIQYF.

The rearrangement uses TRBV29-1 and TRBJ1-2; 10 bases line up with TRBD1. Germline CDR1 SQVTM, CDR2 ANQGSEA. After removal of 7 bases from V and 8 bases from J, the junction contained 13 bases not matched to a gene. The CDR3 spans 14 residues. Here the CDR3 DNA reads TGCAGCGCAGACAGGGGGCCCACCTCTAGCGGCTACACCTTC. This sequence encodes CSADRGPTSSGYTF. The full variable domain, rest sourced from reference TRBV29-1 and TRBJ1-2, is SAVISQKPSRDICQRGTSLTIQCQVDSQVTMMFWYRQQPGQSLTLIATANQGSEATYESGFVIDKFPISRPNLTFSTLTVSNMSPEDSSIYLCSADRGPTSSGYTFGSGTRLTVV.

The CDR3 loop is CASSPPGRDTEAFF. DNA of the CDR3: TGTGCCAGCAGCCCCCCGGGGAGGGACACTGAAGCTTTCTTT. The V call is TRBV11-2, the J call TRBJ1-1, with D hard to call. The germline gives CDR1 SGHAT, CDR2 FQNNGV. The CDR3 consists of 14 residues. Trimming took 5 bases from V and 3 from J, leaving 13 bases between them.

The CDR3 region is CASSLLGTGGFEAFF. The CDR3 bases are TGTGCCAGCAGTTTATTGGGGACAGGGGGCTTTGAAGCTTTCTTT. V is TRBV28 and J is TRBJ1-1; TRBD1 matches at 12 bases. V was clipped by 1 base and J by 7 bases; unmatched bases: 4. CDR3 length equals 15 residues. CDR1 is MDHEN and CDR2 is SYDVKM in the germline V gene.

CDR3 coding DNA: TGCAGTGCTAGAGTCGGGACTAGCCCGAGGGAGCAGTACTTC. This encodes CSARVGTSPREQYF. The V and J genes are TRBV20-1 and TRBJ2-7, with TRBD2 matching over 9 bases. Germline values: CDR1 DFQATT, CDR2 SNEGSKA (reference sequence). V trimming: 1 base; J trimming: 7 bases; junction bases outside the gene matches: 8. The CDR3 runs 14 residues.

The chain recombines TRBV7-2 with TRBJ2-7; tentative D call: TRBD1 (6 bases). V was clipped by 7 bases and J by 1 base, with 14 bases between them. Germline CDR1 and CDR2: SGHTA and FQGNSA. The CDR3 runs to 14 residues. CDR3 sequence (DNA): TGTGCCAGCACCCCCCGAGGACAGTCCTACGAGCAGTACTTC. Translation: CASTPRGQSYEQYF.

This clonotype has only one observation. The chain is built from TRBV19 and TRBJ1-5; D remains unclear. V shed 1 base and J shed 0 bases, with 25 bases lying between them. Germline CDR1 is LNHDA and CDR2 is SQIVND (reference sequence). The CDR3 is made up of 21 amino acids. The CDR3 nucleotides are TGTGCCAGTAGTATAGGTCTGTTTCGGCGGCTGGAGGATCATAGCAATCAGCCCCAGCATTTT. Translated, it gives CASSIGLFRRLEDHSNQPQHF.

The V gene is TRBV6-1, the J gene TRBJ1-1; D gene unclear. Germline values: CDR1 MNHNS, CDR2 SASEGT. The ends were cut back, 6 bases at V and 1 base at J, with 15 bases in the middle. The CDR3 has 15 amino acids. The CDR3 DNA reads TGTGCCAGCAGGGAATCGACACGGTCGAACACTGAAGCTTTCTTT. Translated, it gives CASRESTRSNTEAFF.

Judged by abundance, this clonotype is medium-sized. This rearrangement joins TRBV5-5 to TRBJ1-5; D unresolved. The germline gives CDR1 SGHKS, CDR2 YYEKEE (reference sequence). Deletions cut 1 base from V and 5 bases from J, with 13 bases between. The CDR3 totals 15 residues. The CDR3 bases are TGTGCCAGCAGCTTGATGGGTGCTAGAGATCAGCCCCAGCATTTT. Protein product: CASSLMGARDQPQHF.

This chain connects TRBV5-5 to TRBJ2-5, with TRBD1 as a possible D gene (5 bases). Germline V lookup: CDR1 SGHKS, CDR2 YYEKEE (reference sequence). The CDR3 is 14 amino acids. V gave up 0 bases and J gave up 2 bases, with 8 bases separating them. CDR3: CASSLGGGQETQYF. The CDR3 DNA follows: TGTGCCAGCAGCTTGGGGGGCGGACAAGAGACCCAGTACTTC.

The chain recombines TRBV7-9 with TRBJ2-7, with 9 positions matching TRBD1. The V and J ends lost 11 bases and 7 bases, in that order; junction bases with no gene match: 15. The length of the CDR3 is 14 residues. Germline lookup yields CDR1 SEHNR and CDR2 FQNEAQ (reference sequence). Here the CDR3 DNA reads TGTGCCTCCCAGGAGGGACAGGGAGTAAGAGAGCAGTACTTC. Amino acids: CASQEGQGVREQYF.

There are a few counts of this clonotype. V gene TRBV19 combines with J gene TRBJ1-5; D might be TRBD1 (6 bases). CDR1 is LNHDA, CDR2 SQIVND, per germline (reference sequence). V lost 7 bases and J lost 3, with 10 bases in between. The CDR3 runs to 13 residues. For the CDR3, the DNA is TGTGCCAGTAAGAGGGGGAACAATCAGCCCCAGCATTTT. As protein: CASKRGNNQPQHF.

The chain links TRBV2 to TRBJ1-1; D remains ambiguous. The CDR3 extends over 13 amino acids. Germline-derived CDR1 and CDR2 are SNHLY and FYNNEI. Between the trimmed V and J ends, which lost 1 base and 0 bases, there was a span of 3 bases. CDR3 in DNA: TGTGCCAGCAGTGAAGGAGTGAACACTGAAGCTTTCTTT. Translating it yields CASSEGVNTEAFF.

The chain couples TRBV20-1 to TRBJ1-2; D is perhaps TRBD1 (5 bases). The CDR3 consists of 15 residues. Deletions cut 1 base from V and 7 bases from J, with 19 bases between. The V gene's germline CDR1 is DFQATT and CDR2 SNEGSKA (reference sequence). The CDR3 is CSARGGGVGVRGYTF. CDR3 sequence (DNA): TGCAGTGCTAGAGGTGGAGGGGTGGGGGTTCGTGGCTACACCTTC.

In this sample, this clonotype turned up a few times. The genes are TRBV20-1 and TRBJ2-5; TRBD2 agrees at 8 bases. J lost 0 bases, V lost 2 bases, and 11 bases had no gene match. Germline CDR1 DFQATT, CDR2 SNEGSKA (reference sequence). The CDR3 runs to 17 residues. In DNA form, the CDR3 reads TGCAGTGCTAGATACAAGGGGAGCGGGAGACACCAAGAGACCCAGTACTTC. This encodes CSARYKGSGRHQETQYF.

The chain uses TRBV20-1 and TRBJ2-7; TRBD1 matches 7 bases. The CDR3 is 13 amino acids. CDR1 DFQATT and CDR2 SNEGSKA come from the germline V gene (reference sequence). Trimming at V came to 7 bases and at J to 5 bases, leaving 11 bases not matched to a gene. CDR3 nucleotide sequence: TGCAGTGGATTAACAGGGGTTGTGAACGAGCAGTACTTC. Translating it yields CSGLTGVVNEQYF.

V gene TRBV9 combines with J gene TRBJ2-3; 16 nucleotides align to TRBD2. Trimming removed 7 bases from V and 5 bases from J; junction bases left unmatched: 4. Germline assignment: CDR1 SGDLS and CDR2 YYNGEE. This CDR3 has 15 residues. CDR3 region: CASGGTSGGVDTQYF. The CDR3 DNA reads as TGTGCCAGCGGCGGGACTAGCGGGGGGGTAGATACGCAGTATTTT.

This clonotype was counted only a few times. This sequence joins TRBV7-2 and TRBJ1-2; 10 positions match TRBD1. Germline V gives CDR1 SGHTA, CDR2 FQGNSA. The V gene end was trimmed by 5 bases and the J gene end by 7 bases; junction bases not matched to a gene: 1. This CDR3 comprises 12 residues. CDR3 in amino acids: CASSDRGLGYTF. The CDR3 DNA sequence: TGTGCCAGCAGCGACAGGGGGCTTGGCTACACCTTC.

This clonotype turned up a few times. The V call is TRBV7-2, the J call TRBJ2-2; tentative D call: TRBD2 (6 bases). This CDR3 spans 14 amino acids. Trimming cost V 9 bases and J 3 bases, with 14 bases left between them. CDR1 and CDR2 (germline): SGHTA, FQGNSA. CDR3 nucleotides: TGTGCCAGTAGATTGGGACTGCACACCGGGGAGCTGTTTTTT. Protein sequence: CASRLGLHTGELFF.